Given below is one T cell receptor beta chain in context. The antigen remains unidentified. TCR alpha and beta CDR3s were amplified from mRNA by semiquantitative ARM-PCR. In ARM-PCR, communal superprimers followed tagged nested gene-specific primers for exponential amplification. First-round products served as template after exonuclease removal of nested primers. One entry per CDR3 protein results from TCRdb running MiXCR on the multiplex PCR reads. The repertoire includes 16,000 or so distinct CDR3 sequences, approximately 56% of them detected once, and 30% to 45% sits in the top ten. The data were taken from a study of relationships among human T cell subsets. Study-level points and caveats: Bead sorting may have left some CD4+CD8+ double-positive cells. Th1, Th2 and regulatory T cells shared many CDR3 sequences.

T cell subsets were isolated with antibody-coated magnetic beads. The V and J ends lost 5 bases and 3 bases respectively, with 11 bases between them. The CDR3 has 13 residues. In germline, CDR1 is SGHAT, CDR2 FQDESV (reference sequence). Sequenced input: total T cells sorted from blood. The source of this sequence is a man between 35 and 55 years old in good health. V is TRBV11-1 and J is TRBJ2-7; D may be TRBD1 or TRBD2 (5 bases each). The CDR3, as DNA: TGTGCCAGCAGCGACGGGACGGTCTACGAGCAGTACTTC. As protein: CASSDGTVYEQYF.